The count of the clone carrying this TCR beta chain is one. Its target is not known. This sample was taken from a study of T cell responses to AZD1222 COVID-19 vaccine. Sequenced by immunoSEQ multiplex PCR; TCRdb stores in-frame clones only, minus some. Found here are roughly 120,000 clones, 80% to 90% of them singletons; the top ten hold 2% to 3%. V gave up 0 bases and J gave up 3 bases, with 8 bases separating them. The CDR3 sequence is 14 residues long. The germline CDR1 and CDR2 sequences are SGHNT and YYREEE (reference sequence). Overall study findings and caveats: Clonal diversity may have been underestimated in mostly white British donors. Spike-specific TCR breadth and depth rose after two AZD1222 doses. Per reports, nearly half of all spike-specific TCRs target regions that are unmutated in variants.

The material sequenced was peripheral blood, taken on day 0 of AZD1222 vaccination. V is TRBV5-4 and J is TRBJ2-3; the D is unclear. This TCR came from an adult in good health. As DNA, the CDR3 is TGTGCCAGCAGCTTGGGAGGCGGAACAGATACGCAGTATTTT. It codes for CASSLGGGTDTQYF.